This T cell receptor (beta chain) appears in the sequencing data of a study of T cells after yellow fever vaccination. Study-wide results and limits: Compared with primary, the secondary response was weaker and peaked at day 5, not 15. Some clonotypes were seen in both the CD4 and the CD8 compartments. These made up a small share and likely arose from convergent recombination. The booster response re-showed most primary clones: roughly 97% CD4, around 90% CD8.

This clonotype was counted ten times or more. Its antigen is not identified. Making TCR cDNA involved 5'RACE template switching, which added UMIs and a universal primer site. Using its own MiXCR run on the 5' RACE reads, TCRdb lists one record per CDR3 protein. This table has about 150,000 distinct CDR3 sequences, roughly 6.7% appearing once. With V trimmed by 4 bases and J by 2 bases, 8 bases remained unmatched. Per the germline V gene, CDR1 is KGHDR and CDR2 is SFDVKD. CDR3 length: 16 residues. The rearrangement links TRBV24-1 to TRBJ2-5; 8 bases align to TRBD2. The source is a man younger than 40 who received the YFV17D yellow fever vaccine. The specimen comprised CD4+ T cells sorted from PBMCs, sampled 10 days after the yellow fever booster vaccination. Here the CDR3 DNA reads TGTGCCACCAGTGAAAGGAGCGGGAGTTTACAAGAGACCCAGTACTTC. Translating it yields CATSERSGSLQETQYF.